This T cell receptor (beta chain) emerged from a study of T cells expressing NK-cell markers. One entry per CDR3 protein, without DNA, is what TCRdb gives after re-calling the 5' RACE reads. The table gives 500,000 to 700,000 distinct CDR3 sequences; the top ten clones make up approximately 4% of it. This CDR3 contains 16 residues. CDR1 and CDR2 from the germline V gene are WNHNN and SYGVQD (reference sequence). The chain is built from TRBV10-1 and TRBJ2-5; TCRdb designates TRBD2, a call that cannot be tested without DNA. Sequenced material: blood T cells: a sorted CD56 or NKG2C T cell subset, CD4+ or CD8+ T cells, or bulk PBMC T cells (not recorded which). The receptor was isolated from a man younger than 30 in good health. CDR3 sequence reads: CASSEGLAGVQETQYF.